The next 2 T cell receptor beta chains were all read from a single sample in a study of CD8 T cells in Susac syndrome. After extraction with the RNeasy kit, 0.5 to 1 ug of the RNA was reverse transcribed using random hexamers. Each CDR3 protein gets one entry after TCRdb re-called the immunoSEQ multiplex PCR reads with MiXCR. Among more than 110,000 distinct CDR3 sequences listed, approximately 95% were seen once. The sequencing sample was made of CD4+ T cells from PBMCs. The receptors here all came from a human donor with Susac syndrome.

This chain links TRBV11-2 with TRBJ1-2; no definite D call. The V and J ends lost 2 bases and 7 bases respectively, with 17 bases between them. Germline CDR1 and CDR2: SGHAT and FQNNGV. The CDR3 is 15 residues long. The CDR3 sequence: CASSLRAWGSFGYTF. CDR3 nucleotides: TGTGCCAGCAGCTTACGAGCGTGGGGTTCTTTTGGCTACACCTTC.

The chain is built from TRBV30 and TRBJ1-3; D possibly corresponds to TRBD1 (6 bases). This CDR3 contains 12 residues. Germline values: CDR1 GTSNPN, CDR2 SVGIG (reference sequence). The CDR3 loop reads CAYRDKEATIYF. The CDR3 bases are TGTGCTTACCGGGACAAGGAAGCCACCATATATTTT.